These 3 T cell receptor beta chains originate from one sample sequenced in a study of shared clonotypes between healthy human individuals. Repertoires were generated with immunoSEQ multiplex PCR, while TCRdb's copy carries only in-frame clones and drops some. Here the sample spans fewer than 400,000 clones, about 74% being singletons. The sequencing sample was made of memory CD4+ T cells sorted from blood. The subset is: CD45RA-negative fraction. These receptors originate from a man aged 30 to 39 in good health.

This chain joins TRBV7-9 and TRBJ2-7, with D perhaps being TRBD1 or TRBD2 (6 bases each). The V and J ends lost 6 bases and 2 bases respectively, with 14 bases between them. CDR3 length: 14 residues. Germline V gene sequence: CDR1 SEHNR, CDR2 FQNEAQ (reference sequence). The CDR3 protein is CASRTGAGPYEQYF. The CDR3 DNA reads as TGTGCCAGCAGGACGGGGGCAGGGCCCTACGAGCAGTACTTC.

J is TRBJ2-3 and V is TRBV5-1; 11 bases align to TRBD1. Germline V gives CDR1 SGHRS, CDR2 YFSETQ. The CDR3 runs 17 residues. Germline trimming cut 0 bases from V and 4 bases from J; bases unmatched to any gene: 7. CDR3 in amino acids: CASSLDSGGQGADTQYF. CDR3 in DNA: TGCGCCAGCAGCTTGGACTCTGGGGGACAGGGGGCAGATACGCAGTATTTT. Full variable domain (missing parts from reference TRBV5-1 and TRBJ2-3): KAGVTQTPRYLIKTRGQQVTLSCSPISGHRSVSWYQQTPGQGLQFLFEYFSETQRNKGNFPGRFSGRQFSNSRSEMNVSTLELGDSALYLCASSLDSGGQGADTQYFGPGTRLTVL.

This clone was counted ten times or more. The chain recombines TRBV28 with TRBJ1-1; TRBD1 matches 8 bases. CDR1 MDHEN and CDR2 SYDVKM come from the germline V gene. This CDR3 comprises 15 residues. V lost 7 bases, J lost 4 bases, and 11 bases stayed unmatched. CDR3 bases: TGTGCCAGCAACTTCCCGGGACAGGTATCCACTGAAGCTTTCTTT. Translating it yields CASNFPGQVSTEAFF.